This paragraph reports one TCR beta chain. These data are taken from a study of blood T cell repertoires in COVID-19. Here immunoSEQ multiplex PCR was the method, and the copy in TCRdb shows in-frame clones only, minus some. The table lists under 150,000 clones, less than 85% of them singletons. Germline V CDR1 and CDR2: SGDLS, YYNGEE. After removal of 3 bases from V and 10 bases from J, the junction contained 7 bases not matched to a gene. This CDR3 is built from 13 residues. The V gene is TRBV9, the J gene TRBJ2-7, with 10 bases that match TRBD1. The clonotype originates from a human donor in a cohort sampled during active COVID-19. The source material was peripheral blood. Written as DNA, the CDR3 is TGTGCCAGCAGCGGTCCGGGACAGGGGCCCCAGTACTTC. It encodes CASSGPGQGPQYF.